This T cell receptor (beta chain) is drawn from a study of blood T cell repertoires in COVID-19. Study-wide background: The cDNA or gDNA used as material had been derived from T cells, B-cell-depleted T cells, or PBMCs.

Source study methods: Amplification of reference gene primers provided the estimated nucleated cell counts. Sequencing was performed with immunoSEQ multiplex PCR; in TCRdb, only in-frame clones are kept and a portion is missing. The V and J calls and clone size are taken from that table; D and trimming were inferred from the DNA. Here the sample spans around 170,000 clones, around 89% being singletons. CDR3 length: 14 amino acids. Between the trimmed V and J ends, which lost 1 base and 2 bases, there was a span of 9 bases. Germline V gene sequence: CDR1 SGHAT, CDR2 FQDESV (reference sequence). The rearrangement links TRBV11-1 to TRBJ2-7; D possibly corresponds to TRBD1 (6 bases). This TCR was sampled from a man aged 55 to 70 with acute or convalescent COVID-19. The specimen sequenced was peripheral blood. CDR3 residues: CASSLGGGTYEQYV. The CDR3 DNA reads TGTGCCAGCAGCTTAGGAGGGGGTACCTACGAGCAGTACGTC.